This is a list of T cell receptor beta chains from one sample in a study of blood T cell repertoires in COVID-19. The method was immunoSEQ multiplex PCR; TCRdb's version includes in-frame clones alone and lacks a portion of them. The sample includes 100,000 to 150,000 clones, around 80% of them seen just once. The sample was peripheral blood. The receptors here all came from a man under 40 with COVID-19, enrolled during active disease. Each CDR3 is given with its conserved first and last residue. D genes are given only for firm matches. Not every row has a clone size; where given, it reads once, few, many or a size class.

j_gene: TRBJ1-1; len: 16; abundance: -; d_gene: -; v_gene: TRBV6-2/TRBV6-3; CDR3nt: TGTGCCAGCAGTTCAGGACAGATCGGGGGGATCACTGAAGCTTTCTTT; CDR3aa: CASSSGQIGGITEAFF
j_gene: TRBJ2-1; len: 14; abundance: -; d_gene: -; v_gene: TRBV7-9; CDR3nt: TGTGCCAGCAGCTTACAGGCGTCCTACAATGAGCAGTTCTTC; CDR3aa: CASSLQASYNEQFF
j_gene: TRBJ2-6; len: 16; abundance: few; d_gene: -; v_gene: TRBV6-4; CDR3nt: TGTGCCAGCAGTGATAACAGTAACTCTGGGGCCAACGTCCTGACTTTC; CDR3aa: CASSDNSNSGANVLTF
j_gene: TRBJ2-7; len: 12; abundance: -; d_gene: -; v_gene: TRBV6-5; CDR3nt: TGTGCCAGCTCTAGGGGGAACGACGAGCAGTACTTC; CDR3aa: CASSRGNDEQYF
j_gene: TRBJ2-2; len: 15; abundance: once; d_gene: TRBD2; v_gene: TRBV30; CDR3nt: TGTGTCTGGAGGTTAGCGGGAGCGGTAACCGGGGAGCTGTTTTTT; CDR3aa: CVWRLAGAVTGELFF
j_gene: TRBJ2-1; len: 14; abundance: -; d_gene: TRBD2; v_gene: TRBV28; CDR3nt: TGTGCCAGCAGTTGGGGACTAGCTTCCGATGAGCAGTTCTTC; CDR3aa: CASSWGLASDEQFF
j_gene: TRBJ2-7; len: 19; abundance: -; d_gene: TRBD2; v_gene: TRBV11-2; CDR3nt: TGTGCCAGCAGCTTACCGGCCTACGGGAGGGCCGAGGGATCCTACGAGCAGTACTTC; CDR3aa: CASSLPAYGRAEGSYEQYF
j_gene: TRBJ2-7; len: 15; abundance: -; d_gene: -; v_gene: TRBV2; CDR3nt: TGTGCCAGCAGTGCTCTGAGTCCCTTTTACTACGAGCAGTACTTC; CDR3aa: CASSALSPFYYEQYF
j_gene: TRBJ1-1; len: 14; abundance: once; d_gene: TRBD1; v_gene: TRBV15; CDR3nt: TGTGCCACCAGCAGTGCGACAGGGGTCCGTGAAGCTTTCTTT; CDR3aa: CATSSATGVREAFF
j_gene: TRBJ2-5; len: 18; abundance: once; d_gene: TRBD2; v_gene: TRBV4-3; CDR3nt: TGCGCCAGCTCCAAAGGGTCGCCGGCTAGCGGGGGCTCGGAGACCCAGTACTTC; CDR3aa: CASSKGSPASGGSETQYF
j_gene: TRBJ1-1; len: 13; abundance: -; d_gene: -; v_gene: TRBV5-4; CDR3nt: TGTGCCAGCAGCTTGGCGGGAGGCAGTGAAGCTTTCTTT; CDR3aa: CASSLAGGSEAFF
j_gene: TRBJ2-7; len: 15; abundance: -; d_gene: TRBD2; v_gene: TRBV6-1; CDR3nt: TGTGCCAGCAGTGACAGGACTAGCGGGAGTTACGAGCAGTACTTC; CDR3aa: CASSDRTSGSYEQYF